Described below is a single T cell receptor beta chain sequence and its context. Possible read error: a much larger clone is one base away. The data originate from a study of blood T cell repertoires in COVID-19. Germline V gene sequence: CDR1 SGHVS, CDR2 FQNEAQ. This CDR3 region has 13 residues. The V end was cut by 5 bases, the J end by 2 bases, with 9 bases between. TCRdb's table, derived via immunoSEQ multiplex PCR, lists solely in-frame clones and lacks some. Of 250,000 or so clones in the sample, around 81% are singletons; the top ten hold about 6.3%. The rearrangement joins TRBV7-8 to TRBJ2-5, with D perhaps TRBD1 (6 bases). Source material: peripheral blood. This TCR derives from a woman aged 55-69 years with active or convalescent COVID-19. CDR3 bases: TGTGCCAGCAGCCCTGGACAGCAAGAGACCCAGTACTTC. Translating it yields CASSPGQQETQYF.